Listed here are 26 T cell receptor beta chains from one sample, sequenced in a study of graft-versus-host responses after intestinal transplantation. Generated by immunoSEQ multiplex PCR, the TCRdb table keeps only in-frame clones and is missing some. This table has some 23,000 clones, roughly 94% appearing once. Sequencing used PBMCs, obtained 156 days after intestinal transplant. Receptors were obtained from a human patient who received an intestinal transplant, so some T cells may come from the graft donor.

CDR3 nucleotides: TGTGCCAGCTGTTCCGGGACCGTACCCTACGAGCAGTACTTC. This gives the protein CASCSGTVPYEQYF. V and J are TRBV28 and TRBJ2-7; D might be TRBD1 or TRBD2, each matching 5 bases. The ends were cut back, 8 bases at V and 2 bases at J, with 16 bases in the middle. Germline values: CDR1 MDHEN, CDR2 SYDVKM. The CDR3 length is 14 residues.

This chain connects TRBV5-1 to TRBJ2-7, with a weak D call TRBD2 (6 bases). V was cut by 6 bases and J by 2 bases, with 12 bases left in between. CDR1 is SGHRS and CDR2 is YFSETQ in the germline V gene. This CDR3 has 13 residues. The CDR3 nucleotides read TGCGCCAGCAAACCGGGAGTAACCTACGAGCAGTACTTC. Amino acid sequence: CASKPGVTYEQYF.

Worth noting for this clone: The junction differs from germline at one of its ends, possibly a read error. The chain couples TRBV11-2 to TRBJ1-6; D ambiguous. This CDR3 comprises 16 residues. Germline lookup yields CDR1 SGHAT and CDR2 FQNNGV. DNA of the CDR3: TGTGCCAGCAGCTTAGTGCCCGGGGATTATATTTCACCCCTCCACTTT. Its protein is CASSLVPGDYISPLHF.

The rearrangement joins TRBV28 to TRBJ2-7, with TRBD2 matching over 10 bases. The CDR3 is 14 amino acids. Germline values: CDR1 MDHEN, CDR2 SYDVKM. Trimming took 4 bases from V and 2 from J; bases not matched to a gene: 2. DNA for the CDR3: TGTGCCAGCAGTTCGGGACTAGCGCCCTACGAGCAGTACTTC. Protein product: CASSSGLAPYEQYF.

Note on this clone: The same CDR3 is also encoded by other DNA sequences in this sample. The J gene is TRBJ2-3, the V gene TRBV9, with 7 nucleotides matching TRBD2. V shed 2 bases and J 3 bases; nucleotides not matched to a gene: 0. This CDR3 is built from 13 residues. In germline, CDR1 is SGDLS, CDR2 YYNGEE. CDR3 sequence: CASSVGGTDTQYF. The CDR3 nucleotides read TGTGCCAGCAGCGTGGGGGGGACAGATACGCAGTATTTT.

The chain is built from TRBV13 and TRBJ2-7, with a tentative D call TRBD1 (6 bases). V was shortened by 3 bases and J by 3 bases, with 15 bases between the two germline ends. Germline values: CDR1 PRHDT, CDR2 FYEKMQ (reference sequence). The CDR3 loop spans 15 amino acids. CDR3 loop: CASSLVGTHIYEQYF. CDR3 DNA: TGTGCCAGCAGCTTGGTCGGGACACACATCTACGAGCAGTACTTC.

The chain is built from TRBV6-5 and TRBJ2-3, with D uncertain. The CDR3 totals 14 residues. Germline loops: CDR1 MNHEY, CDR2 SVGAGI. V was pared by 3 bases and J by 0 bases, with 7 bases between. This chain's CDR3 is CASSYVSSTDTQYF. The CDR3 bases are TGTGCCAGCAGTTATGTGTCTAGCACAGATACGCAGTATTTT.

Only one count was recorded for this clone. V usage is TRBV13 and J usage is TRBJ1-6; D gene ambiguous. Germline CDR1 reads PRHDT; CDR2 reads FYEKMQ (reference sequence). CDR3 length equals 13 residues. Deletions cut 0 bases from V and 7 bases from J, with 4 bases between. CDR3 coding DNA: TGTGCCAGCAGCTTAGGTTCCAATTCACCCCTCCACTTT. Encoded protein: CASSLGSNSPLHF.

This clone appeared once. The genes are TRBV5-4 and TRBJ2-1; D could derive from TRBD1 or TRBD2 (5 bases each). This CDR3 has 17 amino acids. CDR1 SGHNT and CDR2 YYREEE come from the germline V gene (reference sequence). V dropped 5 bases and J dropped 4 bases, with 22 bases sitting between them. The DNA of the CDR3 is TGTGCCAGCAGTCCTTTTTGGGGGAGAGGAAAATACAATGAGCAGTTCTTC. This codes for CASSPFWGRGKYNEQFF.

This chain uses TRBV7-8 with TRBJ1-5, with D perhaps matching TRBD1 (6 bases). Germline lookup yields CDR1 SGHVS and CDR2 FQNEAQ. V lost 4 bases to trimming and J lost 5 bases, with 15 bases between them. This CDR3 is built from 15 residues. CDR3 sequence: CASSSSGARYQPQHF. CDR3 nucleotide sequence: TGTGCCAGCAGCTCCTCGGGGGCCCGATATCAGCCCCAGCATTTT.

The V and J genes are TRBV11-2 and TRBJ2-7; unclear D gene. The CDR3 length is 13 residues. The ends were cut back, 1 base at V and 6 bases at J, with 10 bases in the middle. CDR1 and CDR2 from the germline V gene are SGHAT and FQNNGV. CDR3 amino acids: CASSLALVFEQYF. The CDR3 bases are TGTGCCAGCAGCTTAGCCCTCGTGTTCGAGCAGTACTTC.

This chain connects TRBV5-5 to TRBJ2-3; 8 bases align to TRBD2. The CDR3 has 15 residues. After removal of 1 base from V and 5 bases from J, the junction contained 6 bases not matched to a gene. CDR1 SGHKS and CDR2 YYEKEE come from the germline V gene (reference sequence). DNA of the CDR3: TGTGCCAGCAGCTTGATTAGGCTAGCGGGAGATACGCAGTATTTT. This sequence encodes CASSLIRLAGDTQYF.

The chain recombines TRBV4-3 with TRBJ1-6; no firm D call. The germline V gene has CDR1 LGHNA and CDR2 YSLEER. Trimming left V 0 bases short and J 9 bases short, with 24 bases between. The CDR3 is 19 amino acids. The CDR3 here is CASSQDRPGGPLIFSPLHF. The CDR3 DNA is TGCGCCAGCAGCCAAGATCGCCCGGGCGGGCCGCTTATTTTTTCACCCCTCCACTTT.

V gene TRBV4-1 combines with J gene TRBJ2-7; 10 bases fit TRBD2. CDR3 size: 16 residues. The germline CDR1 and CDR2 sequences are MGHRA and YSYEKL. V trimming: 0 bases; J trimming: 4 bases; junction bases outside the gene matches: 6. CDR3 residues: CASSQEASGGAYEQYF. The CDR3 coding sequence is TGCGCCAGCAGCCAAGAAGCCAGCGGGGGGGCTTACGAGCAGTACTTC.

The chain recombines TRBV11-3 with TRBJ1-1; D remains unclear. Trimming pared 0 bases from V and 3 bases from J, leaving 2 bases between. CDR3 size: 12 residues. CDR1 SGHNT and CDR2 YENEEA come from the germline V gene. Written as DNA, the CDR3 is TGTGCCAGCAGCTTAGAGTACACTGAAGCTTTCTTT. Its translation is CASSLEYTEAFF.

The CDR3 DNA reads as TGTGCCAGCAGTGTTCCGAAAGTCTATGGCTACACCTTC. Amino acids: CASSVPKVYGYTF. The V call is TRBV2, the J call TRBJ1-2; no firm D call. The CDR3 consists of 13 residues. V lost 4 bases and J 4 bases, leaving 10 bases between the germline ends. The germline V gene encodes CDR1 SNHLY and CDR2 FYNNEI.

The V call is TRBV11-3, the J call TRBJ2-2; 8 nucleotides agree with TRBD1. The junction had 3 bases not matched to a gene; V was cut back by 3 bases and J by 6 bases. The CDR3 covers 14 residues. In germline, CDR1 is SGHNT, CDR2 YENEEA. The CDR3 DNA is TGTGCCAGCAGCTTCCGGGACAGGTCCGGGGAGCTGTTTTTT. Encoded protein: CASSFRDRSGELFF.

V usage is TRBV4-3 and J usage is TRBJ1-1; 10 bases agree with TRBD1. The V gene end was trimmed by 5 bases and the J gene end by 4 bases; junction bases not matched to a gene: 13. Germline V gene sequence: CDR1 LGHNA, CDR2 YSLEER. The CDR3 sequence is 17 residues long. DNA of the CDR3: TGCGCCAGCAGCGCATCGGGACAGGGGTCCTCAACCACTGAAGCTTTCTTT. It codes for CASSASGQGSSTTEAFF.

The gene calls are TRBV6-1 and TRBJ1-2; D is uncertain. CDR1 and CDR2 from the germline V gene are MNHNS and SASEGT. The CDR3 runs 15 residues. V was clipped by 3 bases and J by 0 bases, with 11 bases between them. In DNA form, the CDR3 reads TGTGCCAGCAGTGATCGATACAAAGCTAACTATGGCTACACCTTC. Protein: CASSDRYKANYGYTF.

This sequence joins TRBV6-5 and TRBJ2-2; no reliable D call. The germline CDR1 and CDR2 sequences are MNHEY and SVGAGI. This CDR3 comprises 13 residues. The ends were cut back, 4 bases at V and 4 bases at J, with 7 bases in the middle. The CDR3 DNA follows: TGTGCCAGCAGTTCCACCTTCACCGGGGAGCTGTTTTTT. It specifies CASSSTFTGELFF.

The rearrangement links TRBV7-9 to TRBJ1-2; TRBD1 aligns across 9 bases. V shed 3 bases and J 3 bases; nucleotides not matched to a gene: 8. This CDR3 spans 16 amino acids. Germline V gene lookup returns CDR1 SEHNR and CDR2 FQNEAQ (reference sequence). The CDR3 DNA follows: TGTGCCAGCAGCTTTTCTGGACAGGGGATTTACTATGGCTACACCTTC. It is translated as CASSFSGQGIYYGYTF.

The rearrangement uses TRBV6-5 and TRBJ1-5; TRBD1 aligns across 10 bases. Germline-derived CDR1 and CDR2 are MNHEY and SVGAGI. There are 14 residues in the CDR3. Trimming took 4 bases from V and 7 from J; bases not matched to a gene: 4. CDR3 nucleotides: TGTGCCAGCAGTTTAGGGACAGGGGACCAGCCCCAGCATTTT. Its protein is CASSLGTGDQPQHF.

J is TRBJ1-2 and V is TRBV15, with 7 bases matching TRBD1. The CDR3 contains 15 residues. J lost 4 bases, V lost 5 bases, and 10 bases had no gene match. In germline, CDR1 is LNHNV, CDR2 YYDKDF (reference sequence). The CDR3 region is CATSPRGQPLYGYTF. The CDR3 DNA sequence: TGTGCCACCAGCCCCCGGGGACAGCCACTCTATGGCTACACCTTC.

This chain links TRBV4-2 with TRBJ2-7; possibly TRBD2 for D (5 bases). In germline, CDR1 is LGHNA, CDR2 YNFKEQ. The ends were cut back, 3 bases at V and 3 bases at J, with 9 bases in the middle. The CDR3 totals 13 residues. The CDR3 reads CASSQTRDYEQYF. The CDR3 region has the DNA TGTGCCAGCAGCCAGACTCGGGACTACGAGCAGTACTTC.

This clone was seen only once. The chain has TRBV12-5 and TRBJ2-1, with TRBD2 identical over 10 bases. Germline V gives CDR1 LGHNT, CDR2 FRNRAP. Trimming cost V 1 base and J 4 bases; bases outside gene matches: 7. This CDR3 region has 17 residues. The chain's CDR3 is CASGLALAGAKYNEQFF. The CDR3, as DNA: TGTGCTAGTGGTTTGGCGCTAGCGGGAGCGAAATACAATGAGCAGTTCTTC. Using reference TRBV12-5 and TRBJ2-1 for the parts outside the CDR3, the full variable domain is DARVTQTPRHKVTEMGQEVTMRCQPILGHNTVFWYRQTMMQGLELLAYFRNRAPLDDSGMPKDRFSAEMPDATLATLKIQPSEPRDSAVYFCASGLALAGAKYNEQFFGPGTRLTVL.

J is TRBJ2-7 and V is TRBV5-6; the match to TRBD1 covers 9 bases. This CDR3 has 15 residues. V shed 0 bases and J 2 bases; nucleotides not matched to a gene: 3. The germline V gene encodes CDR1 SGHDT and CDR2 YYEEEE. DNA for the CDR3: TGTGCCAGCAGCTTGGACAGGGGGCGACCCTACGAGCAGTACTTC. This sequence encodes CASSLDRGRPYEQYF.